A single sample gave rise to the 9 T cell receptor beta chains below, sequenced in a study of blood T cell repertoires in COVID-19. Profiled with immunoSEQ multiplex PCR; TCRdb holds only in-frame clones, not every one. The table records some 200,000 clones, 70% to 80% of them present only once. The sample was peripheral blood. Receptor source: a woman aged 50 to 65 with active or convalescent COVID-19.

This rearrangement joins TRBV3-1 (or the pseudogene TRBV3-2) to TRBJ1-1, with 10 bases matching TRBD1. CDR3 length: 16 amino acids. Losses at the gene ends were 4 bases for V and 4 bases for J; bases not matched to a gene: 9. Looked up from germline, CDR1 is LGHDT and CDR2 is YNNKEL (reference sequence). The CDR3 region is CASSPGQGGRFTEAFF. The CDR3 region has the DNA TGTGCCAGCAGCCCCGGACAGGGGGGAAGGTTCACTGAAGCTTTCTTT.

The CDR3 bases are TGTGCCAGCAGTTACGACAGGGAACAGCCCCAGCATTTT. Encoded protein: CASSYDREQPQHF. The chain couples TRBV6-5 to TRBJ1-5; 7 bases align to TRBD1. CDR3 length: 13 amino acids. With 2 bases clipped from V and 7 bases from J, the junction kept 2 bases outside the gene matches. Germline values: CDR1 MNHEY, CDR2 SVGAGI.

The CDR3 DNA sequence: TGTGCCAGCAGGTCACCAGGGGGGGAGACCCAGTACTTC. This gives the protein CASRSPGGETQYF. This chain connects TRBV27 to TRBJ2-5; D may be TRBD1 (7 bases). The germline V gene encodes CDR1 MNHEY and CDR2 SMNVEV (reference sequence). V was pared by 6 bases and J by 5 bases, with 13 bases between. CDR3 length: 13 amino acids.

The rearrangement links TRBV20-1 to TRBJ1-5, with 7 nucleotides matching TRBD1. Germline CDR1 reads DFQATT; CDR2 reads SNEGSKA (reference sequence). The CDR3 totals 17 residues. V was pared by 3 bases and J by 0 bases, with 11 bases of the junction left unmatched. In nucleotides, the CDR3 is TGCAGTGCTAGTACGTACAATGGACAGGATAGCAATCAGCCCCAGCATTTT. Translating gives CSASTYNGQDSNQPQHF.

Here the CDR3 reads CASSGRQDSGNTIYF. For the CDR3, the DNA is TGTGCCAGCAGCGGCCGACAGGACTCTGGAAACACCATATATTTT. V gene TRBV7-9 combines with J gene TRBJ1-3, with D possibly being TRBD1 (6 bases). There are 15 residues in the CDR3. Between the trimmed V and J ends, which lost 5 bases and 0 bases, there was a span of 11 bases. CDR1 SEHNR and CDR2 FQNEAQ come from the germline V gene (reference sequence).

This rearrangement joins TRBV5-1 to TRBJ1-1; D remains ambiguous. Germline assignment: CDR1 SGHRS and CDR2 YFSETQ. The CDR3 has 13 amino acids. V was clipped by 0 bases and J by 6 bases, with 9 bases between them. Here the CDR3 DNA reads TGCGCCAGCAGCTTGGCCGGGGTGGCTGAAGCTTTCTTT. It yields the protein CASSLAGVAEAFF. Variable domain in full (rest from reference TRBV5-1 and TRBJ1-1): KAGVTQTPRYLIKTRGQQVTLSCSPISGHRSVSWYQQTPGQGLQFLFEYFSETQRNKGNFPGRFSGRQFSNSRSEMNVSTLELGDSALYLCASSLAGVAEAFFGQGTRLTVV.

This clone was detected only a few times. The sample has other DNA sequences that encode this CDR3 too. The chain carries TRBV4-3 and TRBJ2-7, with D maybe TRBD2 (6 bases). The germline V gene encodes CDR1 LGHNA and CDR2 YSLEER. The V gene lost 1 base and the J gene lost 1 base, with 11 bases spanning the gap. The CDR3 contains 15 residues. CDR3 region: CASSQALGGSYEQYF. In nucleotides, the CDR3 is TGCGCCAGCAGCCAAGCTCTCGGGGGATCCTACGAGCAGTACTTC.

This chain joins TRBV2 and TRBJ2-7; D might be TRBD1 (5 bases). The CDR3 runs to 12 residues. V was shortened by 6 bases and J by 6 bases, with 12 bases between the two germline ends. CDR1 is SNHLY, CDR2 FYNNEI, per germline. CDR3 protein: CASRPDTGEQYF. The DNA of the CDR3 is TGTGCCAGCAGGCCCGACACAGGCGAGCAGTACTTC.

A few counts support this clone. The rearrangement links TRBV6-5 to TRBJ1-5; 7 bases agree with TRBD1. The CDR3 consists of 14 residues. After removal of 4 bases from V and 3 bases from J, the junction contained 3 bases not matched to a gene. CDR1 is MNHEY and CDR2 is SVGAGI in the germline V gene. The CDR3 bases are TGTGCCAGCAGTTGGACAGGCGCCAATCAGCCCCAGCATTTT. As protein: CASSWTGANQPQHF.